This T cell receptor (beta chain) originates from a study of CD8 T cells in Susac syndrome. The RNA input was roughly 0.45 to 1 ug, and it was reverse transcribed with random hexamers. One entry per CDR3 protein, called by TCRdb with MiXCR from the immunoSEQ multiplex PCR reads. Among over 150,000 distinct CDR3 sequences listed, over 85% were seen once. The CDR3 loop spans 18 amino acids. Germline-derived CDR1 and CDR2 are MDHEN and SYDVKM. The ends lost 2 bases at V and 0 bases at J; junction bases unmatched: 6. It was treatment-naive patients with stable or active relapsing-remitting disease who made up the multiple sclerosis controls.

Sequenced material: CD4+ T cells from PBMCs. The chain uses TRBV28 and TRBJ2-7; 14 nucleotides align to TRBD2. The sequence was collected from a human donor with multiple sclerosis. CDR3 loop: CASSLLRLAGGRSYEQYF. The CDR3 region has the DNA TGTGCCAGCAGTTTACTCCGACTAGCGGGAGGGCGCTCCTACGAGCAGTACTTC.